The 3 T cell receptor beta chains below come from one sample, sequenced in a study of human T cells and chemical hapten exposure. TCRdb reprocessed the RACE reads via MiXCR and lists one record per CDR3 protein. Among under 85,000 distinct CDR3 sequences, 10% were seen once, and the ten largest hold 6.5% to 8.5%. The time point was: patch test 2, 6 weeks after DPC sensitization. The treatment: therapeutic diphenylcyclopropenone sensitization with weekly scalp DPC. The sequenced sample was whole blood, obtained in connection with sensitization to the hapten diphenylcyclopropenone (DPC). Source of these receptors: a woman aged 45-59 years with alopecia areata. Some clones in this sample may be carry-over from other donors' samples.

This clonotype was recorded at least ten times. The chain uses TRBV11-2 and TRBJ1-1; 8 bases align to TRBD1. The V and J ends lost 2 bases and 1 base, in that order; junction bases with no gene match: 9. This CDR3 has 17 amino acids. Germline assignment: CDR1 SGHAT and CDR2 FQNNGV. CDR3 bases: TGTGCCAGCAGCTTATCCCGTCGACAGGGGAAGAACACTGAAGCTTTCTTT. Its protein product is CASSLSRRQGKNTEAFF.

On this clonotype itself: Being one base from a much bigger clone, this may be a read error. This sequence joins TRBV7-2 and TRBJ1-3; tentatively, D is TRBD1 (5 bases). Germline V CDR1 and CDR2: SGHTA, FQGNSA. Trimming stripped 4 bases from V and 5 bases from J, with 18 bases between. There are 16 residues in the CDR3. The CDR3 coding sequence is TGTGCCAGCAGCTCCCCCCGAGAACAGGCGAGAAACACCATATATTTT. Protein product: CASSSPREQARNTIYF.

In its sample, this clonotype was seen many times. The J gene is TRBJ2-5, the V gene TRBV20-1; either TRBD1 or TRBD2 may fit D (5 bases each). Trimming pared 3 bases from V and 4 bases from J, leaving 15 bases between. This CDR3 spans 14 amino acids. Per the germline V gene, CDR1 is DFQATT and CDR2 is SNEGSKA (reference sequence). Here the CDR3 reads CSASGTPAAETQYF. The CDR3 nucleotides are TGCAGTGCTAGCGGGACCCCCGCTGCAGAGACCCAGTACTTC.